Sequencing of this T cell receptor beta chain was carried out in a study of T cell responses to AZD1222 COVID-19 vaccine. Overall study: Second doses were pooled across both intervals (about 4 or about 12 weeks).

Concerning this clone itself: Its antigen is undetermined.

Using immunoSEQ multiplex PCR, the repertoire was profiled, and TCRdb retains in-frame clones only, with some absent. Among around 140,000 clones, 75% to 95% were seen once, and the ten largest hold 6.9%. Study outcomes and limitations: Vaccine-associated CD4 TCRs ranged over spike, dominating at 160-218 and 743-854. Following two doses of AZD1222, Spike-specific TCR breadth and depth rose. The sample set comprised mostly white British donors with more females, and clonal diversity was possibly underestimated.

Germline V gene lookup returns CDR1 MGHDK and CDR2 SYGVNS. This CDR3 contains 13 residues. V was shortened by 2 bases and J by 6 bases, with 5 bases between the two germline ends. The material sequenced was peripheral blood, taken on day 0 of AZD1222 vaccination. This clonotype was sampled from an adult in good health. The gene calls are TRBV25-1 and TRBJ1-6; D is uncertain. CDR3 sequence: CASSETTNSPLHF. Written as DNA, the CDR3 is TGTGCCAGCAGTGAAACAACTAATTCACCCCTCCACTTT.